Presented here are 2 T cell receptor beta chains from one specimen sequenced in a study of blood T cell repertoires in COVID-19. Repertoires were generated with immunoSEQ multiplex PCR, while TCRdb's copy carries only in-frame clones and drops some. Of under 350,000 clones in the sample, about nine tenths were seen once. The material sequenced was peripheral blood. These receptors originate from a young woman with COVID-19, enrolled during active disease.

This rearrangement joins TRBV27 to TRBJ2-2, with 7 bases matching TRBD1. The CDR3 has 15 residues. The germline CDR1 and CDR2 sequences are MNHEY and SMNVEV (reference sequence). Trimming at V came to 5 bases and at J to 0 bases, leaving 3 bases not matched to a gene. CDR3: CASSDRDTNTGELFF. The CDR3 DNA reads as TGTGCCAGCAGTGACAGGGACACGAACACCGGGGAGCTGTTTTTT.

This chain uses TRBV28 with TRBJ1-2; 7 bases are a match to TRBD1. J gave up 8 bases and V 3 bases, and 6 bases lay outside the gene matches. CDR3 length: 13 amino acids. Germline values: CDR1 MDHEN, CDR2 SYDVKM. For the CDR3, the DNA is TGTGCCAGCAGTTTCGAGGGGGCGCTCGGCTACACCTTC. Translating gives CASSFEGALGYTF.